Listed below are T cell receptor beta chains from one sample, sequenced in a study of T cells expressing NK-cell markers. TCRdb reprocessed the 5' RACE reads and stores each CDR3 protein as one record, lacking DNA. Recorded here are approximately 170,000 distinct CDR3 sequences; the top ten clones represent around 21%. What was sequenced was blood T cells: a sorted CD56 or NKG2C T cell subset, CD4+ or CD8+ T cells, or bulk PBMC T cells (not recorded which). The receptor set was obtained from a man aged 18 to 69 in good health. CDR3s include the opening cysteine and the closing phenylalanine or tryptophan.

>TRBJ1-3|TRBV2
CASSEEGDYSGNTIYF
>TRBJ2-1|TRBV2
CASLFQTGENNEQFF
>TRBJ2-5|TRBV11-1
CASSWTRGGGTEHQETQYF
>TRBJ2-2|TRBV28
CASSLLSAGELFF
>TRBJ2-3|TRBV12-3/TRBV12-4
CASIPFSGGARDTQYF
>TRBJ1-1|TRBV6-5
CASSYTPENTEAFF
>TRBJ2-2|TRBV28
CASSWGRNTGELFF
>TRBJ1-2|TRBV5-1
CASSLASANYGYTF
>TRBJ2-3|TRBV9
CASSVSGGATPDTQYF
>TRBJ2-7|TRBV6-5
CASSYSPGLTSYEQYF
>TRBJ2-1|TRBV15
CATSRAGANEQFF
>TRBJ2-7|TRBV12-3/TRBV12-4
CASSPSAKQAYF
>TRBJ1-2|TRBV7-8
CASSFPGFDYGYTF
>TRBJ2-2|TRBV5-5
CASSFVSDPNTGELFF
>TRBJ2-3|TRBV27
CASSLWDRNSDTQYF
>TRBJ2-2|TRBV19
CAAYPGTGELFF
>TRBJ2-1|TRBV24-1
CATSDLNPDEQFF
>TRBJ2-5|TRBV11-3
CASSPGTSGGAEETQYF
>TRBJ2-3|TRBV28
CASSLYAGESTDTQYF
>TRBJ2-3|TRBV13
CASNIMEGAITDTQYF
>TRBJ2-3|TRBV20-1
CSASPETAPDTQYF
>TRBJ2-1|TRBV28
CASSFREYNEQFF
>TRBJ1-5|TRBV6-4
CASSDSAGGQPQHF
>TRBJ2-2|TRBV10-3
CATHPPGKGTGELFF
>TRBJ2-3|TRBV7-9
CASSVMGQGNTDTQYF
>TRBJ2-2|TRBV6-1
CASTMTSGGPLATGELFF
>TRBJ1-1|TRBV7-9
CASSLAPRGANTEAFF
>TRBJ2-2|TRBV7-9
CAFGALNTGELFF
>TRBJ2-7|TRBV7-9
CASSTRQGEEQYF
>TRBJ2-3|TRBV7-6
CASSHGTGRRLFTDTQYF
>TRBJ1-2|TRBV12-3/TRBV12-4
CASSYWTGAGYGYTF
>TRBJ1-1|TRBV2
CASSDGTSGNTEAFF
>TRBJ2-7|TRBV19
CASSRGTLTYEQYF
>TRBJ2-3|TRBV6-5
CASGVRDTQYF
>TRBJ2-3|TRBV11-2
CASSLGWTPNTDTQYF
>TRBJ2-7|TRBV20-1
CSARGRGSGYEQYF